This is a list of T cell receptor beta chains from one sample in a study of blood T cell repertoires in COVID-19. Produced via immunoSEQ multiplex PCR; TCRdb's table is partial and in-frame only. The table records 150,000 to 200,000 clones, around 77% of them present only once. The sample comprised peripheral blood. All receptors derive from a man between 60 and 75 years old with active or convalescent COVID-19. CDR3s include the opening cysteine and the closing phenylalanine or tryptophan. D genes are given only for firm matches. Size values are once, few and many counts, or a class for expanded clones, and some rows have none.

v_call: TRBV18
d_call: .
cdr3_length: 13
j_call: TRBJ2-4
clone_size: .
cdr3_aa: CASSTSAKNIQYF
cdr3_nt: TGTGCCAGCTCCACCTCAGCGAAAAACATTCAGTACTTC

v_call: TRBV3-1/TRBV3-2
d_call: .
cdr3_length: 13
j_call: TRBJ2-7
clone_size: .
cdr3_aa: CASSHGRAYEQYF
cdr3_nt: TGTGCCAGCAGCCATGGCAGGGCATACGAGCAGTACTTC

v_call: TRBV2
d_call: .
cdr3_length: 13
j_call: TRBJ1-4
clone_size: .
cdr3_aa: CASLFVVNEKLFF
cdr3_nt: TGTGCCAGTCTCTTTGTAGTTAATGAAAAACTGTTTTTT

v_call: TRBV7-2
d_call: .
cdr3_length: 13
j_call: TRBJ2-7
clone_size: .
cdr3_aa: CASTRLSSYEQYF
cdr3_nt: TGTGCCAGCACCCGACTCAGCTCCTACGAGCAGTACTTC

v_call: TRBV7-7
d_call: TRBD1
cdr3_length: 15
j_call: TRBJ2-1
clone_size: .
cdr3_aa: CASSKAGTGGNEQFF
cdr3_nt: TGTGCCAGCAGCAAAGCTGGGACAGGGGGGAATGAGCAGTTCTTC

v_call: TRBV24-1
d_call: .
cdr3_length: 15
j_call: TRBJ1-1
clone_size: .
cdr3_aa: CATSDSRTANTEAFF
cdr3_nt: TGTGCCACCAGTGATTCCCGGACAGCGAACACTGAAGCTTTCTTT

v_call: TRBV11-3
d_call: TRBD2
cdr3_length: 17
j_call: TRBJ2-1
clone_size: few
cdr3_aa: CASSVGRLSGGDNEQFF
cdr3_nt: TGTGCCAGCAGCGTAGGGCGACTGAGCGGGGGGGACAATGAGCAGTTCTTC

v_call: TRBV6-6
d_call: .
cdr3_length: 14
j_call: TRBJ2-7
clone_size: .
cdr3_aa: CASIPGERVNEQYF
cdr3_nt: TGTGCCAGCATCCCCGGGGAGAGGGTTAACGAGCAGTACTTC

v_call: TRBV7-6
d_call: .
cdr3_length: 16
j_call: TRBJ1-4
clone_size: .
cdr3_aa: CASSLNNFATNEKLFF
cdr3_nt: TGTGCCAGCAGCTTAAATAATTTTGCAACTAATGAAAAACTGTTTTTT

v_call: TRBV7-9
d_call: TRBD1
cdr3_length: 16
j_call: TRBJ2-5
clone_size: many
cdr3_aa: CASSLLGQGAVETQYF
cdr3_nt: TGTGCCAGCAGCTTACTTGGACAGGGGGCTGTGGAGACCCAGTACTTC

v_call: TRBV19
d_call: TRBD1
cdr3_length: 15
j_call: TRBJ2-1
clone_size: .
cdr3_aa: CASSPRTGVYNEQFF
cdr3_nt: TGTGCCAGTAGTCCCAGGACAGGAGTCTACAATGAGCAGTTCTTC

v_call: TRBV7-2
d_call: TRBD1
cdr3_length: 16
j_call: TRBJ2-3
clone_size: .
cdr3_aa: CASSLGTGYYTDTQYF
cdr3_nt: TGTGCCAGCAGCTTAGGGACAGGATATTACACAGATACGCAGTATTTT

v_call: TRBV7-9
d_call: .
cdr3_length: 15
j_call: TRBJ1-5
clone_size: .
cdr3_aa: CASSLGGRFNQPQHF
cdr3_nt: TGTGCCAGCAGCTTAGGGGGCAGATTCAATCAGCCCCAGCATTTT

v_call: TRBV2
d_call: .
cdr3_length: 16
j_call: TRBJ1-5
clone_size: once
cdr3_aa: CASSRNRDLGIQPQHF
cdr3_nt: TGTGCCAGCAGCCGAAACCGGGACTTAGGGATTCAGCCCCAGCATTTT

v_call: TRBV4-1
d_call: .
cdr3_length: 18
j_call: TRBJ2-5
clone_size: .
cdr3_aa: CASSQEKGSVPYQETQYF
cdr3_nt: TGCGCCAGCAGCCAAGAAAAAGGGAGCGTCCCTTACCAAGAGACCCAGTACTTC

v_call: TRBV20-1
d_call: TRBD2
cdr3_length: 16
j_call: TRBJ2-2
clone_size: .
cdr3_aa: CSASGASGRLTGELFF
cdr3_nt: TGCAGTGCTAGTGGAGCTAGCGGGAGACTCACCGGGGAGCTGTTTTTT